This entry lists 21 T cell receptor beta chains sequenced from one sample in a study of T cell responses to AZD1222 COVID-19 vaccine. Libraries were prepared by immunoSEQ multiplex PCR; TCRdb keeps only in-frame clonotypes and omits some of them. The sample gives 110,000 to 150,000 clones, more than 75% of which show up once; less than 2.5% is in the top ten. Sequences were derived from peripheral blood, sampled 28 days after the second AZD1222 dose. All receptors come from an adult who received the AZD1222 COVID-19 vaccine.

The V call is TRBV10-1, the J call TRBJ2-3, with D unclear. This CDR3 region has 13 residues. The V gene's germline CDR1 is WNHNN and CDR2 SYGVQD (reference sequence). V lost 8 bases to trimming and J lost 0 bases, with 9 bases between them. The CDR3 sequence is CASQAPSTDTQYF. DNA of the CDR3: TGCGCCAGCCAAGCCCCTAGCACAGATACGCAGTATTTT.

The CDR3 is CASSSTQTSGDEQFF. As DNA, the CDR3 is TGTGCCAGCAGCTCCACCCAGACTAGCGGGGATGAGCAGTTCTTC. This chain joins TRBV3-1 (or the pseudogene TRBV3-2) and TRBJ2-1; 11 nucleotides agree with TRBD2. CDR1 is LGHDT, CDR2 YNNKEL, per germline (reference sequence). The CDR3 loop spans 15 amino acids. The V segment lost 5 bases and the J segment 8 bases; nucleotides outside the gene matches: 8.

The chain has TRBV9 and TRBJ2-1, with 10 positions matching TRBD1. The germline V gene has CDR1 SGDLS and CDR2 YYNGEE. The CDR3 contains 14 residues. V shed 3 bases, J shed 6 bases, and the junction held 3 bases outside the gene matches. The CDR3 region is CASSDRDRGNEQFF. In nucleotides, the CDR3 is TGTGCCAGCAGCGACCGGGACAGGGGCAATGAGCAGTTCTTC.

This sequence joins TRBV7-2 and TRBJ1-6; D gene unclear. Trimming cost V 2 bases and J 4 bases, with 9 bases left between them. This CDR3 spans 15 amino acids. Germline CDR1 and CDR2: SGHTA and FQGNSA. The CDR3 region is CASSLRVTYNSPLHF. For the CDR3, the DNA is TGTGCCAGCAGCTTAAGGGTGACTTATAATTCACCCCTCCACTTT.

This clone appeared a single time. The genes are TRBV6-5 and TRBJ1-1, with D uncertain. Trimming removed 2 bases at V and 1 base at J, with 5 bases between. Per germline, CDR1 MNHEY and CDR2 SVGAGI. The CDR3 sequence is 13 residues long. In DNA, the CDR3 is TGTGCCAGCAGTTACGGTTGGAACACTGAAGCTTTCTTT. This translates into CASSYGWNTEAFF.

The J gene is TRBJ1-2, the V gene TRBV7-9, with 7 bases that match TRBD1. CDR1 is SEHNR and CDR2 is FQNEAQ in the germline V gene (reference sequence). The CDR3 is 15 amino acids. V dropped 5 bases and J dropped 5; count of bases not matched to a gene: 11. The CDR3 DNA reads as TGTGCCAGCAGCATCTCAGACAGGGACCGTTATGGCTACACCTTC. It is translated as CASSISDRDRYGYTF.

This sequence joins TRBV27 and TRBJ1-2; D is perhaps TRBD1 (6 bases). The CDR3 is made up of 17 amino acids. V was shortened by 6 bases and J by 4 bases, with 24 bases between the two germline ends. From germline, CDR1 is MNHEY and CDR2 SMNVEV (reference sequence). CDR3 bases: TGTGCCAGCAGCTCTGCCGGTTTGGGCAGGGGAACCTATGGCTACACCTTC. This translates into CASSSAGLGRGTYGYTF.

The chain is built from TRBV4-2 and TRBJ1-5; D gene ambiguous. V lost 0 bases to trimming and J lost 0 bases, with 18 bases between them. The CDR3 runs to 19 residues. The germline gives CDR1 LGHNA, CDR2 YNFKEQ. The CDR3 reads CASSQDIVSSGYSNQPQHF. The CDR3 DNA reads TGTGCCAGCAGCCAAGATATCGTTTCGTCAGGCTATAGCAATCAGCCCCAGCATTTT.

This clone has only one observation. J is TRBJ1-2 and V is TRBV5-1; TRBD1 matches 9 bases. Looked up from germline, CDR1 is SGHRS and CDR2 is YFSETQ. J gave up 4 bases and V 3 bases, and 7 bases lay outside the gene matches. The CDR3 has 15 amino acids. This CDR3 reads CASSSGTGQGYGYTF. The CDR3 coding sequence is TGCGCCAGCAGCTCGGGGACAGGGCAGGGCTATGGCTACACCTTC. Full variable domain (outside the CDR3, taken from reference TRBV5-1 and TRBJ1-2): KAGVTQTPRYLIKTRGQQVTLSCSPISGHRSVSWYQQTPGQGLQFLFEYFSETQRNKGNFPGRFSGRQFSNSRSEMNVSTLELGDSALYLCASSSGTGQGYGYTFGSGTRLTVV.

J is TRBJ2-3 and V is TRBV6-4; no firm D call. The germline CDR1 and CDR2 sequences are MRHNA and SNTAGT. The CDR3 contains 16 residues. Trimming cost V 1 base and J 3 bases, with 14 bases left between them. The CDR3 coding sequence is TGTGCCAGCAGTGACTTGGCAGGTCAATCTACAGATACGCAGTATTTT. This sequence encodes CASSDLAGQSTDTQYF.

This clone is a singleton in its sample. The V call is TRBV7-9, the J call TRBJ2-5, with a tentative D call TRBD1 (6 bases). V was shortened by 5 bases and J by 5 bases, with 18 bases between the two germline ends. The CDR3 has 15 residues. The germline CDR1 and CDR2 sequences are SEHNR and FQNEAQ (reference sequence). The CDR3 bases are TGTGCCAGCAGCGCCTACAGGGCCCAGGGGGAGACCCAGTACTTC. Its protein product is CASSAYRAQGETQYF. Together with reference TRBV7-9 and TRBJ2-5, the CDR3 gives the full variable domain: DTGVSQNPRHKITKRGQNVTFRCDPISEHNRLYWYRQTLGQGPEFLTYFQNEAQLEKSRLLSDRFSAERPKGSFSTLEIQRTEQGDSAMYLCASSAYRAQGETQYFGPGTRLLVL.

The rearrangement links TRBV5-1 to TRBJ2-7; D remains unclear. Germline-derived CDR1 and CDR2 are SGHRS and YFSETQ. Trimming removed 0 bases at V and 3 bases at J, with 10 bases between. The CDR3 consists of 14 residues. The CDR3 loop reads CASSLGRLDYEQYF. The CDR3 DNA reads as TGCGCCAGCAGCTTGGGAAGACTTGACTACGAGCAGTACTTC.

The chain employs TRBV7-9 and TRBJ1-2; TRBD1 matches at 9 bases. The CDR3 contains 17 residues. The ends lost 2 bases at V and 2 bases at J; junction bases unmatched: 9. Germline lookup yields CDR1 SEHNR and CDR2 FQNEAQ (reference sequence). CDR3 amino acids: CASSLTTGTGRNYGYTF. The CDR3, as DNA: TGTGCCAGCAGCTTAACAACGGGGACAGGGAGAAACTATGGCTACACCTTC.

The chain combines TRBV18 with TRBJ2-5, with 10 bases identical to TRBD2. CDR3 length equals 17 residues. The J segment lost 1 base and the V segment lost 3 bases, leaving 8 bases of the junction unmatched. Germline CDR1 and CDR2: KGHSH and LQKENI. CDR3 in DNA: TGTGCCAGCTCACCCCGGACTAGCGGCCCCCTCCAAGAGACCCAGTACTTC. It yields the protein CASSPRTSGPLQETQYF.

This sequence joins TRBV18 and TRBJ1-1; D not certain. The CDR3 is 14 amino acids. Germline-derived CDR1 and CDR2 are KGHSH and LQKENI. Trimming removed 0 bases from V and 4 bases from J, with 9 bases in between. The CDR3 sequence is CASSPPREGTEAFF. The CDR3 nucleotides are TGTGCCAGCTCACCACCTCGGGAAGGCACTGAAGCTTTCTTT.

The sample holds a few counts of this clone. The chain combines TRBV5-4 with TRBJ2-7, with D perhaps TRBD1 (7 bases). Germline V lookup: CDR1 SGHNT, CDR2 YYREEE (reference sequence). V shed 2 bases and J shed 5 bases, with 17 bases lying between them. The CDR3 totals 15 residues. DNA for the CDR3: TGTGCCAGCAGCTTCCCGGGGGACAGAAAGGACGAGCAGTACTTC. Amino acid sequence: CASSFPGDRKDEQYF.

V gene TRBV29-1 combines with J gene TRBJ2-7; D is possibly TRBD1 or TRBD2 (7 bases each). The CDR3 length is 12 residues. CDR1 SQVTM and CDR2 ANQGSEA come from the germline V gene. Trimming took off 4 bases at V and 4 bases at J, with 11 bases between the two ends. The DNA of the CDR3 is TGCAGCGTTGGGGAGGGGGCATACGAGCAGTACTTC. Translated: CSVGEGAYEQYF.

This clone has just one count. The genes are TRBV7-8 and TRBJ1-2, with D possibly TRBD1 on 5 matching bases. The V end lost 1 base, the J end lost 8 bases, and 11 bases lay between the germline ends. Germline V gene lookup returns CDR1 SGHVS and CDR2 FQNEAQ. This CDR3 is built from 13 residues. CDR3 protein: CASSLGAGWGYTF. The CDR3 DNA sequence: TGTGCCAGCAGCTTAGGAGCAGGGTGGGGCTACACCTTC. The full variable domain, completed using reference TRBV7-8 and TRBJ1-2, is GAGVSQSPRYKVAKRGQDVALRCDPISGHVSLFWYQQALGQGPEFLTYFQNEAQLDKSGLPSDRFFAERPEGSVSTLKIQRTQQEDSAVYLCASSLGAGWGYTFGSGTRLTVV.

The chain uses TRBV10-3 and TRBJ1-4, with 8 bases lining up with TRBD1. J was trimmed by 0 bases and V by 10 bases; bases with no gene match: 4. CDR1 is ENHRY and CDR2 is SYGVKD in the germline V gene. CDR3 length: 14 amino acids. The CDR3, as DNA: TGTGCCACTACAGGGGGTGCAACTAATGAAAAACTGTTTTTT. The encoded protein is CATTGGATNEKLFF.

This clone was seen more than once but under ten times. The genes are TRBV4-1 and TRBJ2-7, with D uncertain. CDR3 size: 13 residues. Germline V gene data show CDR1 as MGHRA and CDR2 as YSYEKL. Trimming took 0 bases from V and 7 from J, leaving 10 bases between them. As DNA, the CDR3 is TGCGCCAGCAGCCAAGAGTCCGGCGTAGAGCAGTACTTC. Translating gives CASSQESGVEQYF.

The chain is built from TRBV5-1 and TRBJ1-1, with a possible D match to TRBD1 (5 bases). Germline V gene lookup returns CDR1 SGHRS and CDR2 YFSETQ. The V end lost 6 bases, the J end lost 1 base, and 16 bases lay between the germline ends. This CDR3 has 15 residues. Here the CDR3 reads CASTSLTGQNTEAFF. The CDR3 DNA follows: TGCGCCAGCACGAGCCTTACGGGGCAGAACACTGAAGCTTTCTTT.